The 4 T cell receptor beta chains below were found in one sample sequenced in a study of blood T cells in healthy people across ages. Combining a sample-barcoded 5' primer with a J-beta primer mix, a second PCR ran for 7 to 11 cycles. From the 5' RACE reads, TCRdb called clonotypes with MiXCR, one entry per CDR3 protein. Of hundreds of thousands of distinct CDR3 sequences in the sample, about 36% were seen once. The sequenced material came from blood. The receptors stem from a man younger than 35 in good health.

The V and J genes are TRBV7-2 and TRBJ1-2, with 7 bases aligning to TRBD1. Per germline, CDR1 SGHTA and CDR2 FQGNSA. V shed 3 bases and J 0 bases; nucleotides not matched to a gene: 10. CDR3 size: 17 residues. CDR3 residues: CASSFNPGQLANYGYTF. CDR3 in DNA: TGTGCCAGCAGCTTCAATCCGGGACAGCTAGCTAACTATGGCTACACCTTC.

The rearrangement links TRBV7-2 to TRBJ2-7; D is undetermined. The CDR3 is 14 residues long. Germline lookup yields CDR1 SGHTA and CDR2 FQGNSA. V was cut by 6 bases and J by 0 bases, with 12 bases left in between. DNA of the CDR3: TGTGCCAGCAGACAAGGGCCTAGCTCCTACGAGCAGTACTTC. Translating gives CASRQGPSSYEQYF.

The chain combines TRBV5-1 with TRBJ2-1, with 14 bases matching TRBD2. The germline gives CDR1 SGHRS, CDR2 YFSETQ. This CDR3 spans 14 amino acids. Unmatched junction bases numbered 4, after V lost 3 bases and J lost 11 bases. Written as DNA, the CDR3 is TGCGCCAGCAGCTCGGGACTAGCGGGGGACAAGCAGTTCTTC. This sequence encodes CASSSGLAGDKQFF.

In its sample, this clonotype was seen a few times. This chain joins TRBV5-4 and TRBJ1-1; D unclear. In germline, CDR1 is SGHNT, CDR2 YYREEE (reference sequence). Trimming pared 4 bases from V and 10 bases from J, leaving 14 bases between. The CDR3 covers 12 residues. CDR3 protein: CASSPSGAGAFF. Written as DNA, the CDR3 is TGTGCCAGCAGCCCTTCGGGAGCCGGAGCTTTCTTT.